This T cell receptor (beta chain) was observed in a study of T cells in Graves' hyperthyroidism and ophthalmopathy. The cohort's ophthalmopathy patients, a group with duration under 3 months, had a Clinical Activity Score of at least 3 and a NOSPECS grade of at least 4. There were TCR beta CDR3 regions amplified from RNA transcripts. The study used the HTBI primer set for a first-round RT-PCR of the TCR CDR3. A single record per CDR3 protein comes from TCRdb applying MiXCR to the multiplex PCR reads. Among hundreds of thousands of distinct CDR3 sequences, 13% to 15% were seen once, and the ten largest hold under 15%. This receptor was taken from a woman between 45 and 60 years old with Graves' ophthalmopathy. Sequencing input: blood.

Here the CDR3 reads CASSRDRTSGNTIYF. CDR3 nucleotide sequence: TGTGCCAGCAGCAGAGACAGGACCTCTGGAAACACCATATATTTT. The rearrangement uses TRBV28 and TRBJ1-3; perhaps TRBD1 as D (6 bases). Germline loops: CDR1 MDHEN, CDR2 SYDVKM. The CDR3 sequence is 15 residues long. V gave up 6 bases and J gave up 0 bases, with 12 bases separating them. The variable domain in full, completed from reference TRBV28 and TRBJ1-3, reads DVKVTQSSRYLVKRTGEKVFLECVQDMDHENMFWYRQDPGLGLRLIYFSYDVKMKEKGDIPEGYSVSREKKERFSLILESASTNQTSMYLCASSRDRTSGNTIYFGEGSWLTVV.